This T cell receptor (beta chain) was sequenced in a study of shared T cell receptors in the human thymus. Germline CDR1 reads MNHEY; CDR2 reads SMNVEV (reference sequence). The CDR3 loop spans 15 amino acids. J gave up 3 bases and V 7 bases, and 10 bases lay outside the gene matches. TCRdb's copy holds only in-frame clones and misses some; the assay was immunoSEQ multiplex PCR. The sample consists of roughly 700,000 clones, 88% of them appearing once. This clone was recorded only once. These data were likewise used in another study, on human thymus T cells. Per that study: Infants, healthy and Finnish, who were having corrective surgery for congenital heart defects served as donors. Resections were taken during corrective heart surgery, and the thymus tissue came from these. There appeared to be biased usage of V and J genes in thymic and blood repertoires. Thymic repertoires of unrelated individuals were reported in related research to overlap highly.

The chain recombines TRBV27 with TRBJ1-1, with TRBD1 matching 8 bases. This TCR came from a boy younger than two with a congenital heart defect. The sample comprised thymocytes. CDR3 in DNA: TGTGCCAGCATTCCTAGCCCGACAGGGGACACTGAAGCTTTCTTT. It codes for CASIPSPTGDTEAFF.